This T cell receptor (beta chain) emerged from a study of blood T cell repertoires in COVID-19. Study-level information: Researchers got acute and convalescent COVID-19 samples from the United States, Italy and Spain. Sources were T cells, B-cell-depleted T cells, or PBMCs; the material itself was cDNA or gDNA.

The method was immunoSEQ multiplex PCR; TCRdb's version includes in-frame clones alone and lacks a portion of them. The data contain approximately 230,000 clones, 87% of them singletons. This clone was counted a few times. Losses at the gene ends were 0 bases for V and 1 base for J; bases not matched to a gene: 1. The CDR3 consists of 18 residues. From germline, CDR1 is MDHEN and CDR2 SYDVKM. The clonotype was recovered from a man in his late teens or twenties with active or convalescent COVID-19. The chain recombines TRBV28 with TRBJ1-6; 12 bases match TRBD1. The sample comprised peripheral blood. CDR3 sequence reads: CASSLWGQGASYNSPLHF. The CDR3 nucleotides are TGTGCCAGCAGTTTATGGGGACAGGGGGCGTCCTATAATTCACCCCTCCACTTT.